This T cell receptor (beta chain) was recovered during a study of T cell responses to AZD1222 COVID-19 vaccine. A note on this clone: What it binds is unknown.

Profiling relied on immunoSEQ multiplex PCR, and the TCRdb table lists in-frame clones only, not all of them. There are over 95,000 clones in the sample; more than 70% occur only once, and roughly 15% lies in the top ten. The CDR3 totals 16 residues. Germline V lookup: CDR1 MNHEY, CDR2 SVGAGI. The V and J ends lost 0 bases and 2 bases respectively, with 13 bases between them. Study-wide results and limits: Seropositive status at baseline applied to only a handful of AZD1222 recipients.

Material: peripheral blood, obtained 28 days after the second AZD1222 dose. The V and J genes are TRBV6-5 and TRBJ1-2, with D uncertain. The TCR comes from an adult who received the AZD1222 COVID-19 vaccine. The CDR3 spells CASSYSRVVINYGYTF. Written as DNA, the CDR3 is TGTGCCAGCAGTTACTCACGCGTGGTGATAAACTATGGCTACACCTTC.